These 14 T cell receptor beta chains share one sample of origin, sequenced in a study of cytomegalovirus exposure and HLA in healthy donors. The PCR was carried out with 60 Vbeta primers and 13 Jbeta primers. Libraries were prepared by immunoSEQ multiplex PCR; TCRdb keeps only in-frame clonotypes and omits some of them. The sample's table shows fewer than 130,000 clones. Sequenced input: PBMCs. These receptors all stem from a man aged 45 to 65 in good health and CMV-seronegative.

The chain recombines TRBV5-1 with TRBJ2-3; unclear D gene. The CDR3 length is 14 residues. Germline V gene data show CDR1 as SGHRS and CDR2 as YFSETQ. The germline V and J ends were trimmed by 4 bases and 5 bases, with 14 bases remaining between them. CDR3 protein: CASSRASSGDTQYF. The DNA for the CDR3 is TGCGCCAGCAGCCGTGCCTCGTCAGGAGATACGCAGTATTTT.

The V and J genes are TRBV10-3 and TRBJ2-5; TRBD2 matches 10 bases. The V gene's germline CDR1 is ENHRY and CDR2 SYGVKD. The CDR3 spans 14 residues. V was clipped by 5 bases and J by 1 base; unmatched bases: 1. Written as DNA, the CDR3 is TGTGCCATCAGTCGGACTAGCGGCCAAGAGACCCAGTACTTC. As protein: CAISRTSGQETQYF.

The chain is built from TRBV6-6 and TRBJ1-5, with 9 bases lining up with TRBD1. V lost 2 bases to trimming and J lost 2 bases; unmatched junction nucleotides: 4. Germline lookup yields CDR1 MNHNY and CDR2 SVGAGI (reference sequence). This CDR3 is built from 16 residues. CDR3 in amino acids: CASSYDRGSGNQPQHF. DNA for the CDR3: TGTGCCAGCAGTTACGACAGGGGGTCCGGCAATCAGCCCCAGCATTTT.

The chain recombines TRBV5-4 with TRBJ1-5; 9 nucleotides align to TRBD1. V gave up 2 bases and J gave up 6 bases; unmatched junction bases: 3. CDR1 is SGHNT, CDR2 YYREEE, per germline (reference sequence). This CDR3 spans 14 amino acids. The CDR3 region is CASSLQGAAQPQHF. The CDR3 DNA follows: TGTGCCAGCAGCTTACAGGGGGCAGCTCAGCCCCAGCATTTT.

The chain recombines TRBV4-3 with TRBJ1-6; a possible D gene is TRBD1 (5 bases). V was trimmed by 1 base and J by 10 bases, leaving 23 bases between them. The CDR3 runs 18 residues. CDR1 is LGHNA and CDR2 is YSLEER in the germline V gene. CDR3 sequence reads: CASSQVRGGRAIESPLHF. DNA for the CDR3: TGCGCCAGCAGCCAAGTAAGGGGTGGCAGGGCCATTGAGTCACCCCTCCACTTT.

The chain uses TRBV5-1 and TRBJ1-1; 8 nucleotides line up with TRBD1. The CDR3 has 16 residues. Germline CDR1 SGHRS, CDR2 YFSETQ. J was trimmed by 3 bases and V by 5 bases; bases with no gene match: 12. CDR3 region: CASRPDIGTGDTEAFF. The CDR3 DNA follows: TGCGCCAGCAGGCCTGATATCGGGACAGGTGACACTGAAGCTTTCTTT.

The chain carries TRBV7-2 and TRBJ1-5; D uncertain. In germline, CDR1 is SGHTA, CDR2 FQGNSA. The germline V and J ends were trimmed by 3 bases and 6 bases, with 9 bases remaining between them. This CDR3 has 13 amino acids. CDR3: CASSLEGGQPQHF. The CDR3 DNA follows: TGTGCCAGCAGCTTGGAGGGCGGTCAGCCCCAGCATTTT.

The rearrangement links TRBV18 to TRBJ1-1; possible D gene TRBD1, 6 bases. Trimming removed 3 bases at V and 4 bases at J, with 12 bases between. The CDR3 totals 14 residues. Germline assignment: CDR1 KGHSH and CDR2 LQKENI. CDR3 nucleotide sequence: TGTGCCAGCTCACCTACAGGGCTTGGCACTGAAGCTTTCTTT. It specifies CASSPTGLGTEAFF.

The chain carries TRBV4-3 and TRBJ2-5; D unresolved. The DNA end is more similar to TRBJ2-7, so the J call may be wrong. The CDR3 sequence is 13 residues long. Germline values: CDR1 LGHNA, CDR2 YSLEER. Here the CDR3 DNA reads TGCGCCAGCAGCCCTGTCCTCGACTACGAGCAGTACTTC. Its protein product is CASSPVLDYEQYF.

The chain uses TRBV10-3 and TRBJ2-7, with 10 nucleotides matching TRBD1. CDR3 size: 15 residues. Germline trimming cut 5 bases from V and 4 bases from J; bases unmatched to any gene: 8. Per the germline V gene, CDR1 is ENHRY and CDR2 is SYGVKD. For the CDR3, the DNA is TGTGCCATCAGTTTCTCCGTGGGACAGGGGTACGAGCAGTACTTC. Its translation: CAISFSVGQGYEQYF.

V is TRBV7-3 and J is TRBJ2-5; D perhaps matches TRBD2 (5 bases). Trimming left V 1 base short and J 3 bases short, with 6 bases between. The CDR3 contains 13 residues. Germline V gene data show CDR1 as SGHTA and CDR2 as FQGTGA. The CDR3 sequence is CASSLNGEETQYF. Here the CDR3 DNA reads TGTGCCAGCAGCTTAAACGGGGAAGAGACCCAGTACTTC.

V and J are TRBV5-1 and TRBJ2-1; D possibly corresponds to TRBD2 (6 bases). The germline gives CDR1 SGHRS, CDR2 YFSETQ. V lost 1 base to trimming and J lost 3 bases, with 11 bases between them. The CDR3 totals 15 residues. The CDR3 protein is CASSLSRGDYNEQFF. CDR3 DNA: TGCGCCAGCAGCTTGTCTCGCGGGGACTACAATGAGCAGTTCTTC.

The genes are TRBV2 and TRBJ2-2, with D possibly matching TRBD1 (5 bases). Germline CDR1 SNHLY, CDR2 FYNNEI. V lost 4 bases and J lost 6, with 9 bases in between. The CDR3 is made up of 13 amino acids. CDR3 sequence (DNA): TGTGCCAGCAGTGTACAGGCGGCCGGGGAGCTGTTTTTT. Its translation is CASSVQAAGELFF.

In nucleotides, the CDR3 is TGTGCCAGCAGCTTGGAGAGAGCCAACTATGGCTACACCTTC. This sequence encodes CASSLERANYGYTF. The chain joins TRBV5-6 to TRBJ1-2, with D unclear. V was shortened by 0 bases and J by 2 bases, with 8 bases between the two germline ends. Looked up from germline, CDR1 is SGHDT and CDR2 is YYEEEE. CDR3 length: 14 residues.